Following are 13 T cell receptor beta chains from one sample sequenced in a study of blood T cell repertoires in COVID-19. The method was immunoSEQ multiplex PCR; TCRdb's version includes in-frame clones alone and lacks a portion of them. This table holds 170,000 or so clones, roughly 84% found once. Specimen: peripheral blood. The receptors were sampled from a human donor in a cohort sampled during active COVID-19.

This clone was detected only once. This sequence joins TRBV7-2 and TRBJ2-5; D remains unclear. Trimming took off 2 bases at V and 7 bases at J, with 11 bases between the two ends. This CDR3 comprises 13 residues. Per the germline V gene, CDR1 is SGHTA and CDR2 is FQGNSA. CDR3 region: CASSLPEKRTQYF. CDR3 DNA sequence: TGTGCCAGCAGCTTACCGGAGAAGAGGACCCAGTACTTC.

J is TRBJ1-2 and V is TRBV5-1; the D gene is possibly TRBD1 (5 bases). Between the trimmed V and J ends, which lost 3 bases and 4 bases, there was a span of 13 bases. The CDR3 is made up of 14 amino acids. Germline assignment: CDR1 SGHRS and CDR2 YFSETQ. The CDR3 spells CASSSLQGSYGYTF. The CDR3 DNA is TGCGCCAGCAGCTCCCTTCAGGGATCCTATGGCTACACCTTC.

The chain is built from TRBV3-1 (or the pseudogene TRBV3-2) and TRBJ2-6; 8 nucleotides agree with TRBD1. Germline V gene data show CDR1 as LGHDT and CDR2 as YNNKEL (reference sequence). V trimming: 4 bases; J trimming: 1 base; junction bases outside the gene matches: 9. This CDR3 comprises 18 residues. The CDR3 reads CASSPTQGARSGANVLTF. CDR3 nucleotides: TGTGCCAGCAGCCCGACTCAGGGGGCGAGGTCTGGGGCCAACGTCCTGACTTTC.

The chain joins TRBV7-3 to TRBJ2-1; TRBD1 matches at 9 bases. Trimming at V came to 0 bases and at J to 15 bases, leaving 6 bases not matched to a gene. The CDR3 extends over 13 amino acids. Looked up from germline, CDR1 is SGHTA and CDR2 is FQGTGA. The CDR3 protein is CASSLTGDRDRFF. CDR3 DNA sequence: TGTGCCAGCAGCTTAACAGGGGACAGGGACCGGTTCTTC.

The chain carries TRBV28 and TRBJ2-2, with TRBD2 matching over 14 bases. After removal of 4 bases from V and 6 bases from J, the junction contained 7 bases not matched to a gene. Germline V gene lookup returns CDR1 MDHEN and CDR2 SYDVKM. The CDR3 totals 17 residues. In DNA, the CDR3 is TGTGCCAGCAGTTCTGGACTAGCGGGAGGCCTCTCCGGGGAGCTGTTTTTT. It translates to CASSSGLAGGLSGELFF.

This clone was counted once. The rearrangement joins TRBV7-2 to TRBJ2-7; 7 bases are a match to TRBD1. Trimming at V came to 5 bases and at J to 3 bases, leaving 7 bases not matched to a gene. Germline V gene lookup returns CDR1 SGHTA and CDR2 FQGNSA. This CDR3 is 14 amino acids long. CDR3 in DNA: TGTGCCAGCAGCCAGTACAGGGGCGTCTACGAGCAGTACTTC. Translating it yields CASSQYRGVYEQYF.

The chain links TRBV6-2 or TRBV6-3 to TRBJ2-7, with 11 bases aligning to TRBD2. Looked up from germline, CDR1 is MNHEY and CDR2 is SVGEGT. This CDR3 has 15 residues. The J segment lost 3 bases and the V segment lost 2 bases, leaving 3 bases of the junction unmatched. CDR3 residues: CASSYGLAGNYEQYF. The CDR3 bases are TGTGCCAGCAGTTACGGACTAGCGGGCAACTACGAGCAGTACTTC.

The rearrangement links TRBV10-3 to TRBJ2-5; the D gene is possibly TRBD1 (8 bases). CDR1 and CDR2 (germline): ENHRY, SYGVKD. Trimming removed 10 bases from V and 1 base from J, with 16 bases in between. This CDR3 is built from 14 residues. CDR3: CATGQGGGQETQYF. The CDR3 region has the DNA TGTGCCACAGGACAGGGAGGGGGCCAAGAGACCCAGTACTTC.

This rearrangement joins TRBV19 to TRBJ2-5; perhaps TRBD1 as D (5 bases). This CDR3 has 14 residues. V shed 9 bases and J shed 1 base, with 15 bases lying between them. Germline V lookup: CDR1 LNHDA, CDR2 SQIVND (reference sequence). In DNA, the CDR3 is TGTGCCAGCTCCCCCAGGGCAGGCCAAGAGACCCAGTACTTC. This translates into CASSPRAGQETQYF.

The V call is TRBV5-4, the J call TRBJ1-1; the D gene is possibly TRBD1 (5 bases). The germline V gene encodes CDR1 SGHNT and CDR2 YYREEE (reference sequence). Trimming cost V 0 bases and J 6 bases, with 9 bases left between them. The CDR3 totals 13 residues. Written as DNA, the CDR3 is TGTGCCAGCAGCTTGGCAGGGATGGCTGAAGCTTTCTTT. Protein sequence: CASSLAGMAEAFF.

The rearrangement uses TRBV2 and TRBJ1-2; possible D gene TRBD1, 6 bases. Germline V gene data show CDR1 as SNHLY and CDR2 as FYNNEI. Trimming removed 4 bases at V and 2 bases at J, with 14 bases between. CDR3 length: 15 residues. CDR3 nucleotides: TGTGCCAGCAGTGTTAGCGGGGGGCCGAACTATGGCTACACCTTC. Its translation is CASSVSGGPNYGYTF.

About this clone: Its ends do not fully match the called genes, so a read error is possible. This chain links TRBV5-6 with TRBJ1-2, with a possible D match to TRBD1 (5 bases). Germline V gene sequence: CDR1 SGHDT, CDR2 YYEEEE. This CDR3 comprises 11 residues. The CDR3: CASSLGGPGNF. DNA for the CDR3: TGTGCCAGCAGCTTGGGAGGACCAGGGAACTTC.

V and J are TRBV4-3 and TRBJ1-4, with D hard to call. Trimming cost V 0 bases and J 2 bases, with 10 bases left between them. This CDR3 has 16 residues. Germline V lookup: CDR1 LGHNA, CDR2 YSLEER. DNA of the CDR3: TGCGCCAGCAGCCAAGATCCGGCGGGTACTAATGAAAAACTGTTTTTT. Protein sequence: CASSQDPAGTNEKLFF.